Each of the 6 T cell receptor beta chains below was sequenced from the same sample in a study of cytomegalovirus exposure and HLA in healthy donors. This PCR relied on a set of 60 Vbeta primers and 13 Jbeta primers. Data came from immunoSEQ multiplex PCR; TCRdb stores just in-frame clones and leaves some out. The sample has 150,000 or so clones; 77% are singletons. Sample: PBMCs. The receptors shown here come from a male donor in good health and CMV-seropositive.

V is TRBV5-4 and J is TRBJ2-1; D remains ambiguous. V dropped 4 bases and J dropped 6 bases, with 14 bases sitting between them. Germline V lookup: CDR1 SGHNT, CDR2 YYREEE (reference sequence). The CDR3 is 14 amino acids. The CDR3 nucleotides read TGTGCCAGCAGCCCCCGCGGAGTATTCAATGAGCAGTTCTTC. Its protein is CASSPRGVFNEQFF.

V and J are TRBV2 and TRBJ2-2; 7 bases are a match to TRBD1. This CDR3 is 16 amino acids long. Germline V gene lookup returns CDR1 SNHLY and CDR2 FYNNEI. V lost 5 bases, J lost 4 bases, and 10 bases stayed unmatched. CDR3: CASSPDRVWSTGELFF. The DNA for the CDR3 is TGTGCCAGCAGTCCCGACAGGGTTTGGAGCACCGGGGAGCTGTTTTTT.

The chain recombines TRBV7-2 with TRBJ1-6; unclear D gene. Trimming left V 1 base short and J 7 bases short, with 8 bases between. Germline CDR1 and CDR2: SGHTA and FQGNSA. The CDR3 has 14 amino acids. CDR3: CASSLGTGNSPLHF. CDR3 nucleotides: TGTGCCAGCAGCTTAGGGACGGGGAATTCACCCCTCCACTTT. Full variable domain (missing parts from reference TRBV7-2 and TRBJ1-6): GAGVSQSPSNKVTEKGKDVELRCDPISGHTALYWYRQSLGQGLEFLIYFQGNSAPDKSGLPSDRFSAERTGGSVSTLTIQRTQQEDSAVYLCASSLGTGNSPLHFGNGTRLTVT.

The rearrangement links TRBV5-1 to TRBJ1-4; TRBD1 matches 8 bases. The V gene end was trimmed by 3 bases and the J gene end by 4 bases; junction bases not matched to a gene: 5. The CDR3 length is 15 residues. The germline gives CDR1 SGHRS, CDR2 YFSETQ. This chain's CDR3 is CASSSTGGLNEKLFF. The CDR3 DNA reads TGCGCCAGCAGCTCTACAGGGGGTCTTAATGAAAAACTGTTTTTT. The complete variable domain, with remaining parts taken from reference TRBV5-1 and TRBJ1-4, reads KAGVTQTPRYLIKTRGQQVTLSCSPISGHRSVSWYQQTPGQGLQFLFEYFSETQRNKGNFPGRFSGRQFSNSRSEMNVSTLELGDSALYLCASSSTGGLNEKLFFGSGTQLSVL.

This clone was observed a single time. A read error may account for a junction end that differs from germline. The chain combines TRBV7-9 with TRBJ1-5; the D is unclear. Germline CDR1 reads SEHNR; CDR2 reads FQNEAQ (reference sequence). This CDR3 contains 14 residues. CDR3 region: CSSSLDGRYQPQHF. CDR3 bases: TGTTCCAGCAGCTTGGATGGGAGGTACCAGCCCCAGCATTTT.

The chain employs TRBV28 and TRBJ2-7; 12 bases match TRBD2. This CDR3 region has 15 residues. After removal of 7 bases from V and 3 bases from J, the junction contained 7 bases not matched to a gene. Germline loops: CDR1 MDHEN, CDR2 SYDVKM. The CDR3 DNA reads TGTGCCAGCACCACGACTAGCGGGAGTCTCTACGAGCAGTACTTC. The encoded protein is CASTTTSGSLYEQYF.